This T cell receptor beta chain was retrieved from a study of a mutant IDH1 vaccine in newly diagnosed glioma. Looking at the study overall: Patients received eight vaccinations in weeks 1, 3, 5, 7, 11, 15, 19, 23. First vaccine doses came 4-6 weeks after radiotherapy alone, or with temozolomide cycles. Patients got radiotherapy, temozolomide, or both beforehand, and most got both.

To note about this clone: Its target is not known.

The CDR3 spans 11 residues. Germline CDR1 MNHNS, CDR2 SASEGT. Deletions cut 6 bases from V and 1 base from J, with 3 bases between. Repertoires were generated with immunoSEQ multiplex PCR, while TCRdb's copy carries only in-frame clones and drops some. The sample has some 130,000 clones; around three quarters are singletons. Time point in this sample: week 11, during vaccination. With topical imiquimod, each dose of the vaccine consisted of 300 ug of mutant IDH1 20-mer peptide. In every donor, the tumor was a new WHO grade 3 or 4 IDH1-mutant, ATRX-lost astrocytoma. The starting material was PBMCs, obtained from a glioma patient whose treatment included an IDH1 peptide vaccine. This TCR was sampled from a man aged 35 to 55 with glioma. The chain joins TRBV6-1 to TRBJ1-2; no clear D. CDR3: CASRINYGYTF. In nucleotides, the CDR3 is TGTGCCAGCAGAATTAACTATGGCTACACCTTC.